Sequencing of this TCR beta chain was carried out in a study of shared clonotypes between healthy human individuals. Repertoires were generated with immunoSEQ multiplex PCR, while TCRdb's copy carries only in-frame clones and drops some. The sample has a few million clones, about 90% seen once. V lost 2 bases and J lost 3, with 14 bases in between. This CDR3 is built from 15 residues. Looked up from germline, CDR1 is MNHEY and CDR2 is SVGAGI. The sequence derives from a man aged 18 to 30 in good health. Some clones in this sample may be carry-over from other donors' samples. The sequenced sample was naive CD4+ T cells from PBMCs. Subset defined: CD45RA+ positively selected. This sequence joins TRBV6-5 and TRBJ2-7; perhaps D is TRBD1 or TRBD2 (5 bases each). The CDR3 spells CASSYRTGTGYEQYF. The DNA for the CDR3 is TGTGCCAGCAGTTACCGAACCGGGACGGGCTACGAGCAGTACTTC.